Listed below are T cell receptor beta chains from one sample, sequenced in a study of cytomegalovirus exposure and HLA in healthy donors. Profiled with immunoSEQ multiplex PCR; TCRdb holds only in-frame clones, not every one. The sample lists about 140,000 clones; about 80% were seen once. The sample was PBMCs. Receptors were obtained from a woman aged 60-70 years in good health and CMV-seropositive. Each CDR3 is given with its conserved first and last residue. A D gene is named only where the DNA matches it firmly. Only some rows state a clone size, as once, few, many or a class for expanded clones.

j_call	clone_size	d_call	v_call	cdr3_nt	cdr3_aa
TRBJ2-5	NA	TRBD1	TRBV4-3	TGCGCCAGCAGCCGAACAGGGGGAGTAGAGACCCAGTACTTC	CASSRTGGVETQYF
TRBJ1-4	NA	NA	TRBV28	TGTGCCAGCAGTCCCCCCCGGAGAAAACTGTTTTTT	CASSPPRRKLFF
TRBJ1-3	NA	NA	TRBV11-3	TGTGCCAGCAGCCCCACCCCGACGGGATACTCTGGAAACACCATATATTTT	CASSPTPTGYSGNTIYF
TRBJ2-1	NA	TRBD2	TRBV6-5	TGTGCCAGCAGCTACCCAAGCGGGAGAACGTACAATGAGCAGTTCTTC	CASSYPSGRTYNEQFF
TRBJ1-5	NA	TRBD1	TRBV7-9	TGTGCCAGCAGCGCACAGGGGCAGCCCCAGCATTTT	CASSAQGQPQHF
TRBJ2-5	NA	NA	TRBV5-6	TGTGCCAGCAGCTTGAATCGGGACAAAGAGACCCAGTACTTC	CASSLNRDKETQYF
TRBJ2-3	NA	TRBD1	TRBV5-6	TGTGCCAGCAGCAGCCTGGGACAGGGAACAGATACGCAGTATTTT	CASSSLGQGTDTQYF
TRBJ2-1	NA	TRBD2	TRBV19	TGTGCCAGCTCTCCATCGGGACTAGCGGGATTTCAGTCCTACAATGAGCAGTTCTTC	CASSPSGLAGFQSYNEQFF
TRBJ2-7	NA	TRBD2	TRBV6-1	TGTGCCAGCAGCCACGTAGCGGGAGGAACTCACGAGCAGTACTTC	CASSHVAGGTHEQYF
TRBJ1-1	NA	NA	TRBV11-2	TGTGCCAGCAGAGCTCGCTGGCAGGGTGCTGAAGCTTTCTTT	CASRARWQGAEAFF
TRBJ1-4	NA	NA	TRBV11-2	TGTGCCAGAGACACAGTGCGTATGATCGAAAAACTGTTTTTT	CARDTVRMIEKLFF
TRBJ2-5	NA	TRBD2	TRBV28	TGTGCCAGCAGTTTGGGACTAGCGAGCGAGACCCAGTACTTC	CASSLGLASETQYF
TRBJ2-3	NA	NA	TRBV29-1	TGCAGCGTTGATGCGGTTTCGGATACGCAGTATTTT	CSVDAVSDTQYF
TRBJ2-1	NA	TRBD1	TRBV10-3	TGTGCCATCACCGGGACAGAGAACAATGAGCAGTTCTTC	CAITGTENNEQFF
TRBJ1-1	few	NA	TRBV2	TGTGCCAGCAGTGACGCTAGGTCGGGGTCTGAAGCTTTCTTT	CASSDARSGSEAFF
TRBJ2-7	few	TRBD2	TRBV4-2	TGTGCCAGCAGCCAAGGATTAGCGGGAGAAGTTATATACGAGCAGTACTTC	CASSQGLAGEVIYEQYF
TRBJ1-5	few	NA	TRBV4-1	TGCGCCAGCAGCCAAGATGAGGACGGGGATCAGCCCCAGCATTTT	CASSQDEDGDQPQHF
TRBJ2-2	NA	TRBD1	TRBV7-9	TGTGCCAGCGAACCGGGACAGTACACCGGGGAGCTGTTTTTT	CASEPGQYTGELFF
TRBJ2-7	NA	NA	TRBV18	TGTGCCAGCTCACCCAGAGGGCACGAGCAGTACTTC	CASSPRGHEQYF
TRBJ2-1	NA	TRBD2	TRBV27	TGTGCCAGCAGTTTATGGGGGGGCAATGAGCAGTTCTTC	CASSLWGGNEQFF
TRBJ2-5	NA	NA	TRBV18	TGTGCCAGCTCACTACGGGACAACCAAGAGACCCAGTACTTC	CASSLRDNQETQYF
TRBJ1-2	NA	NA	TRBV28	TGTGCCAGCAGTTTCGGCGGAGGGGCTAACTATGGCTACACCTTC	CASSFGGGANYGYTF
TRBJ1-5	NA	TRBD1	TRBV29-1	TGCAGCGTTGTGACCCGGACAGGTCAGCCCCAGCATTTT	CSVVTRTGQPQHF
TRBJ1-5	NA	NA	TRBV5-8	TGTGCCAGCAGCTTTCGAAACAGGGGCAATCAGCCCCAGCATTTT	CASSFRNRGNQPQHF
TRBJ2-7	NA	TRBD2	TRBV4-3	TGCGCCAGCAGCCAGGGAGCGGGAGGCCCCTACGAGCAGTACTTC	CASSQGAGGPYEQYF
TRBJ1-1	NA	TRBD1	TRBV5-6	TGTGCCAGCAGCTGGGGACAGATCAACACTGAAGCTTTCTTT	CASSWGQINTEAFF
TRBJ1-3	NA	TRBD1	TRBV6-5	TGTGCCAGCAGTTACTCAACGGACAGGGCTGGAAACACCATATATTTT	CASSYSTDRAGNTIYF
TRBJ2-3	NA	NA	TRBV30	TGTGCCTGGAGTGTTTCGGGGATCGCAGATACGCAGTATTTT	CAWSVSGIADTQYF
TRBJ1-5	NA	NA	TRBV5-1	TGCGCCAGCAGCTTGGTTTCAGGGAATCAGCCCCAGCATTTT	CASSLVSGNQPQHF
TRBJ2-7	NA	TRBD2	TRBV7-6	TGTGCCAGCAGCACCATAATCGGGGCGGGAGGGTGGTCCTACGAGCAGTACTTC	CASSTIIGAGGWSYEQYF
TRBJ1-1	NA	TRBD1	TRBV6-5	TGTGCCAGCAGTCCAGGGGGCTGGGGCACTGAAGCTTTCTTT	CASSPGGWGTEAFF
TRBJ2-5	NA	TRBD2	TRBV5-4	TGTGCCAGCAGCTTTGGGAGGGTAGAGACCCAGTACTTC	CASSFGRVETQYF
TRBJ2-7	few	TRBD2	TRBV6-5	TGTGCCAGCAGTTCTACTAGCGGCTCCTACGAGCAGTACTTC	CASSSTSGSYEQYF
TRBJ2-3	few	TRBD1	TRBV6-1	TGTGCCCTCAGGCAGGGGGCAATGGATACGCAGTATTTT	CALRQGAMDTQYF
TRBJ1-2	NA	NA	TRBV4-1	TGCGCCAGCAGCCTTATAACAGCTAACTATGGCTACACCTTC	CASSLITANYGYTF
TRBJ1-2	NA	NA	TRBV7-2	TGTGCCAGCAGCTTTGTGAACTCCAACTATGGCTACACCTTC	CASSFVNSNYGYTF